Detailed here is one T cell receptor (beta chain). The target antigen is unknown. HIV-negative, healthy adults without recent acute infections or vaccinations were the donors. The assay ran at deep level. Profiling relied on immunoSEQ multiplex PCR, and the TCRdb table lists in-frame clones only, not all of them. This table holds some 450,000 clones, approximately 77% found once. Germline lookup yields CDR1 SGHTA and CDR2 FQGNSA. Trimming took 1 base from V and 4 from J, leaving 16 bases between them. The CDR3 spans 16 residues. The source of the sample is a study of shared clonotypes between healthy human individuals. Findings of the study overall: Investigators collected only blood, and repertoires in tissues likely differ. Expectations were that clonotype sharing among donors would be affected by sequencing depth.

This TCR was sampled from a woman between 40 and 55 years old in good health. Some clones in this sample may be carry-over from other donors' samples. Sequencing was done on a sample of PBMCs. The chain combines TRBV7-2 with TRBJ1-2; TRBD1 is a possible D gene (6 bases). The CDR3 DNA follows: TGTGCCAGCAGCTTAGTGGCTTTGGGGGCCGGCTATGGCTACACCTTC. It translates to CASSLVALGAGYGYTF.